This entry concerns a single TCR beta chain. What antigen it recognizes has not been identified. It has no much larger one-base neighbor in the sample; base qualities were not kept. This sample is part of a study of CD8+ T cells in alopecia areata (dated by TCRdb to the late 2010s). The study in broad terms: The treated patients took part in an open-label pilot trial in which moderate-to-severe alopecia areata was treated with oral tofacitinib at 5 to 10 mg twice daily. TCRbeta CDR3 regions were amplified by immunoSEQ multiplex PCR using 35 Vbeta forward and 13 Jbeta reverse primers. High-throughput TCRbeta sequencing was used to examine T cell clonal expansion in alopecia areata in both the C3H/HeJ mouse model and human patients. RNA was obtained with the PAXgene miRNA kit for fixed scalp, the miRNeasy kit for PBMCs, and the RNeasy kit for mouse skin. The SALT score, which quantifies the percentage of affected scalp surface area, was used to measure disease severity in treated patients. Human TCRbeta sequencing covered scalp tissue and sorted CD4+ and CD8+ peripheral blood T cells from patchy and totalis/universalis alopecia areata patients and healthy controls. Patients on tofacitinib were biopsied at baseline and after 4 and 24 weeks of treatment, and several of the patients also had a later scalp biopsy. Patients received tofacitinib for 6 to 18 months and were then followed off drug for 6 months to check for delayed response and recurrence. Scalp clonality was compared among normal scalp (n=4), patchy alopecia areata scalp (n=8), and alopecia totalis/universalis scalp (n=8). Study-level results and caveats: Higher clonality and more expanded CD8+ clones were observed in lesional scalp than in normal scalp, particularly in alopecia totalis/universalis, a finding suggestive of antigenic drive. Compared with mice, TCR sequences shared between patients were less clear, possibly partly because of HLA diversity across the patient population. Scalp TCR repertoire analysis is complicated because resident alphabeta T cells in normal human skin are also sequenced, whereas mouse skin is dominated by gammadelta T cells. Scalp clonality and the number of expanded CD8+ clones among the top 100 scalp clones were significantly decreased by tofacitinib. During tofacitinib treatment, many expanded lesional clones stuck around in both scalp and blood, and this persistence may partly explain why relapse happens after treatment is stopped. The treated cohort was small, with a single nonresponder, so links between baseline CD8+ expansion and response need larger studies.

The junction shows trimming of 3 bases on V and 0 bases on J, plus 12 bases between the germline ends. The CDR3 holds 15 amino acids from the cysteine to the phenylalanine. Just the 45-base CDR3 DNA is kept, in frame starting at base 1. CDR1 is given as SQVTM and CDR2 as ANQGSEA, both from the germline V gene. According to the study, the label for this sample's time point signals: 20 to 30 weeks on oral tofacitinib. Sample treatment or condition, as interpreted from the label and publication: oral pan-JAK inhibitor, 5-10 mg twice daily. Peripheral blood and lesional scalp punch biopsies were obtained from patients with alopecia areata. PBMCs were isolated by density centrifugation and stained for CD3, CD4 and CD8, and CD4+ and CD8+ T cells were sorted on a FACSAria. Library creation used the immunoSEQ multiplex PCR assay. For TCR sequencing, RNA was extracted from every sample and reverse transcribed into cDNA to serve as template. SuperScript III was used to make first-strand cDNA, primed with a 2:1 mix of oligo-dT and random hexamers. A synthetic immune receptor repertoire was used to assess amplification bias, and residual bias was removed computationally. Per the source publication's procedure: After raw reads were preprocessed to remove errors, the CDR3 was defined following IMGT conventions as running from the conserved cysteine to phenylalanine. To get clonality, Shannon entropy was normalized by log2 of the number of productive unique TCRs and the result was subtracted from 1. Scalp TCRbeta sequences were cross-referenced with sorted blood CD4 and CD8 repertoires so that the CD4 or CD8 identity of scalp clones could be inferred. The source is immuneACCESS, and TCRdb retained only in-frame sequences with V and J called. Part of the clones is not carried over; for the studies checked, unresolved V genes explain less than half of this, and the remainder is unexplained. D and trimming were read from the DNA, whereas the V and J calls and clone size are those reported in that table. The table for this sample lists around 110,000 clones; under 60% of them were counted only once. The top ten clones comprise more than 10% of the sample.

This specimen was CD8+ T cells sorted from blood, taken at week 24, from a patient treated with tofacitinib. The rearranged segments are TRBV29-1 and TRBJ1-3; no D gene call is confident. The receptor was isolated from a human donor with alopecia areata. The DNA sequence is given as TGCAGCGTTGAGGCAGAAAAAAGCTCTGGAAACACCATATATTTT. Its coded protein is CSVEAEKSSGNTIYF.